This passage covers 20 T cell receptor beta chains from one sample sequenced in a study of cytomegalovirus exposure and HLA in healthy donors (dated by TCRdb to about 2017). The library was obtained by the immunoSEQ multiplex PCR assay. TCRdb took this table from immuneACCESS and kept in-frame rearrangements with V and J called. Such tables lack part of the clones; where checked against another copy, unresolved V genes explain under half of the gap, and the rest is unexplained. A total of 110,000 or so clones appear in this sample, around 88% of them only once. 1.5% to 2% of the sample is held by the ten biggest clonotypes. Sequences were obtained from PBMCs. The receptors were gathered from a man aged 18 to 35 in good health and CMV-seronegative.

The chain joins TRBV11-2 to TRBJ2-7; D may be TRBD1 (5 bases). This CDR3 is built from 15 residues. The V end was cut by 5 bases, the J end by 0 bases, with 14 bases between. CDR1 SGHAT and CDR2 FQNNGV come from the germline V gene. The CDR3 DNA sequence: TGTGCCAGCAGCCGACAGCCCCTTACCTCCTACGAGCAGTACTTC. This codes for CASSRQPLTSYEQYF. The full variable domain, with the rest looked up from reference TRBV11-2 and TRBJ2-7, is EAGVAQSPRYKIIEKRQSVAFWCNPISGHATLYWYQQILGQGPKLLIQFQNNGVVDDSQLPKDRFSAERLKGVDSTLKIQPAKLEDSAVYLCASSRQPLTSYEQYFGPGTRLTVT.

This clone showed up just once. The rearrangement joins TRBV10-1 to TRBJ1-1; no definite D call. CDR3 size: 14 residues. Germline loops: CDR1 WNHNN, CDR2 SYGVQD (reference sequence). Trimming removed 3 bases from V and 1 base from J, with 9 bases in between. This chain's CDR3 is CASSEFSENTEAFF. CDR3 sequence (DNA): TGCGCCAGCAGTGAATTCTCAGAGAACACTGAAGCTTTCTTT.

Here the CDR3 reads CSVEAGAYGYTF. The CDR3 DNA follows: TGCAGCGTTGAAGCAGGGGCCTATGGCTACACCTTC. The chain joins TRBV29-1 to TRBJ1-2, with TRBD1 as a possible D gene (6 bases). CDR3 length equals 12 residues. Per the germline V gene, CDR1 is SQVTM and CDR2 is ANQGSEA. Trimming took off 1 base at V and 4 bases at J, with 7 bases between the two ends.

The chain carries TRBV7-9 and TRBJ1-1; possibly TRBD1 for D (6 bases). Germline CDR1 SEHNR, CDR2 FQNEAQ (reference sequence). CDR3 length equals 14 residues. V dropped 3 bases and J dropped 1 base, with 9 bases sitting between them. Written as DNA, the CDR3 is TGTGCCAGCAGCTTGACAGGAACGAACACTGAAGCTTTCTTT. Protein product: CASSLTGTNTEAFF.

The CDR3 here is CASAPGLNTEAFF. The CDR3 DNA is TGTGCCAGCGCGCCCGGTTTGAACACTGAAGCTTTCTTT. The V gene is TRBV5-6, the J gene TRBJ1-1; D gene uncertain. Germline CDR1 SGHDT, CDR2 YYEEEE. Between the trimmed V and J ends, which lost 7 bases and 0 bases, there was a span of 10 bases. The CDR3 has 13 amino acids.

The chain recombines TRBV19 with TRBJ2-5; D perhaps matches TRBD2 (6 bases). Germline assignment: CDR1 LNHDA and CDR2 SQIVND (reference sequence). V was clipped by 7 bases and J by 4 bases, with 16 bases between them. This CDR3 has 14 residues. The CDR3 nucleotides read TGTGCCAGTAAGGTGGGAATAGCGGTAGAGACCCAGTACTTC. It encodes CASKVGIAVETQYF.

The J gene is TRBJ2-7, the V gene TRBV28; 7 bases align to TRBD2. The CDR3 contains 15 residues. Germline CDR1 reads MDHEN; CDR2 reads SYDVKM. The junction had 11 bases not matched to a gene; V was cut back by 5 bases and J by 4 bases. DNA of the CDR3: TGTGCCAGCAGTGCACCGGGATCGGGGGGTTACGAGCAGTACTTC. This encodes CASSAPGSGGYEQYF.

J is TRBJ1-4 and V is TRBV6-6; D may be TRBD1 (5 bases). The germline V gene has CDR1 MNHNY and CDR2 SVGAGI (reference sequence). The length of the CDR3 is 16 residues. The V end lost 3 bases, the J end lost 0 bases, and 11 bases lay between the germline ends. This chain's CDR3 is CASSYWQGSTNEKLFF. CDR3 sequence (DNA): TGTGCCAGCAGTTATTGGCAGGGCTCAACTAATGAAAAACTGTTTTTT.

The gene calls are TRBV6-1 and TRBJ1-3; a weak D match, TRBD1 (6 bases). V lost 2 bases and J 2 bases, leaving 10 bases between the germline ends. The CDR3 is 15 residues long. The germline gives CDR1 MNHNS, CDR2 SASEGT. CDR3 bases: TGTGCCAGCAGTGAAATGGGGGCCACTGGAAACACCATATATTTT. Its translation is CASSEMGATGNTIYF.

This clone was counted a single time. This chain links TRBV27 with TRBJ2-3, with TRBD2 matching 8 bases. The length of the CDR3 is 14 residues. V shed 2 bases and J 8 bases; nucleotides not matched to a gene: 6. Germline V gene data show CDR1 as MNHEY and CDR2 as SMNVEV (reference sequence). The CDR3 DNA reads as TGTGCCAGCAGTTTACGGGAGGGCCTAGGTACGCAGTATTTT. Translation gives CASSLREGLGTQYF.

To note about this clone: This may come from a read error, since a much larger clone is one base off. The chain carries TRBV2 and TRBJ1-4, with D uncertain. Germline assignment: CDR1 SNHLY and CDR2 FYNNEI. The germline V and J ends were trimmed by 6 bases and 0 bases, with 8 bases remaining between them. The CDR3 totals 14 residues. CDR3 nucleotide sequence: TGTGCCAGCAGAGAGGATGCAACTAATGAAAAACTGTTTTTT. It specifies CASREDATNEKLFF.

This rearrangement joins TRBV7-2 to TRBJ1-1; maybe TRBD1 (5 bases). Germline CDR1 and CDR2: SGHTA and FQGNSA. V lost 2 bases, J lost 4 bases, and 11 bases lay in between. The CDR3 is 14 residues long. The CDR3 spells CASSLTYRSTEAFF. The DNA of the CDR3 is TGTGCCAGCAGCTTAACGTACAGGAGCACTGAAGCTTTCTTT.

About this clone itself: Additional DNA sequences in this sample encode the identical CDR3. The rearrangement links TRBV7-9 to TRBJ2-1; the D gene is possibly TRBD2 (6 bases). V was cut by 11 bases and J by 4 bases, with 9 bases left in between. Germline CDR1 reads SEHNR; CDR2 reads FQNEAQ (reference sequence). This CDR3 is 11 amino acids long. The CDR3 DNA is TGTGCCGGGAGCGGGTACAATGAGCAGTTCTTC. It translates to CAGSGYNEQFF.

The CDR3 region is CASSLGQANTEAFF. For the CDR3, the DNA is TGCGCCAGCAGCTTGGGACAAGCGAACACTGAAGCTTTCTTT. V gene TRBV5-1 combines with J gene TRBJ1-1; no reliable D call. The length of the CDR3 is 14 residues. Trimming shortened V by 0 bases and J by 1 base, and 7 bases separated the two germline ends. Germline assignment: CDR1 SGHRS and CDR2 YFSETQ.

The rearrangement links TRBV6-1 to TRBJ2-2, with TRBD2 matching over 8 bases. With 1 base clipped from V and 7 bases from J, the junction kept 8 bases outside the gene matches. Germline loops: CDR1 MNHNS, CDR2 SASEGT. The CDR3 has 16 amino acids. The CDR3 DNA reads as TGTGCCAGCAGTGAAGTAGCGGGGTCCGGAAACGGGGAGCTGTTTTTT. Amino acids: CASSEVAGSGNGELFF.

The chain recombines TRBV28 with TRBJ2-1; TRBD2 matches at 8 bases. The germline V gene encodes CDR1 MDHEN and CDR2 SYDVKM. The CDR3 spans 14 residues. J was trimmed by 9 bases and V by 8 bases; bases with no gene match: 12. The CDR3 loop is CASHSGLVVGEQFF. The DNA of the CDR3 is TGTGCCAGCCATTCGGGACTAGTTGTGGGTGAGCAGTTCTTC.

The CDR3 coding sequence is TGTGCCAGCAGCCCGACAGGGGGCAGTACTGAAGCTTTCTTT. Encoded protein: CASSPTGGSTEAFF. The chain employs TRBV27 and TRBJ1-1; 10 bases align to TRBD1. Per the germline V gene, CDR1 is MNHEY and CDR2 is SMNVEV (reference sequence). V lost 6 bases, J lost 5 bases, and 6 bases stayed unmatched. The CDR3 length is 14 residues.

CDR3 sequence: CASSLDTGGFYNEQFF. The CDR3, as DNA: TGTGCCAGCAGCTTAGACACAGGGGGTTTCTACAATGAGCAGTTCTTC. The chain carries TRBV5-4 and TRBJ2-1; TRBD1 matches 8 bases. This CDR3 region has 16 residues. Germline loops: CDR1 SGHNT, CDR2 YYREEE (reference sequence). Trimming cost V 2 bases and J 3 bases; bases outside gene matches: 7.

The CDR3 nucleotides read TGTGCCAGCAGCTACCTGGGGACTAGCGGGGACACAGATACGCAGTATTTT. Encoded protein: CASSYLGTSGDTDTQYF. V gene TRBV7-2 combines with J gene TRBJ2-3, with 13 bases lining up with TRBD2. The CDR3 sequence is 17 residues long. After removal of 4 bases from V and 2 bases from J, the junction contained 6 bases not matched to a gene. Germline-derived CDR1 and CDR2 are SGHTA and FQGNSA. Full variable domain (outside the CDR3, taken from reference TRBV7-2 and TRBJ2-3): GAGVSQSPSNKVTEKGKDVELRCDPISGHTALYWYRQSLGQGLEFLIYFQGNSAPDKSGLPSDRFSAERTGGSVSTLTIQRTQQEDSAVYLCASSYLGTSGDTDTQYFGPGTRLTVL.

This clone was seen only a few times. The gene calls are TRBV9 and TRBJ1-6; perhaps TRBD1 as D (6 bases). Germline CDR1 reads SGDLS; CDR2 reads YYNGEE. This CDR3 is 14 amino acids long. Trimming removed 3 bases at V and 6 bases at J, with 10 bases between. Written as DNA, the CDR3 is TGTGCCAGCAGCGAGAGACAGGTTAATTCACCCCTCCACTTT. Its protein product is CASSERQVNSPLHF.